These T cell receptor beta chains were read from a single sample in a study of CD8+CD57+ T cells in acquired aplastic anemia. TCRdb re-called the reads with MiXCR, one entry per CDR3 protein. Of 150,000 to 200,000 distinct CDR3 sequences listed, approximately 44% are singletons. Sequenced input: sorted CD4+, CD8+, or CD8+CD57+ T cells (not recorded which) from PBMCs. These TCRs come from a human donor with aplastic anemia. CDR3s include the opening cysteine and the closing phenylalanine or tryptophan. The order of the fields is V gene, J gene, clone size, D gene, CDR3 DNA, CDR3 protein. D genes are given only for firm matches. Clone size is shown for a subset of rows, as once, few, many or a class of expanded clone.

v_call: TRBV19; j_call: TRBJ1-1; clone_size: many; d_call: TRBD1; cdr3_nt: TGTGCCAGTGGGCAGGGGGCCGGGAACACTGAAGCTTTCTTT; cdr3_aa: CASGQGAGNTEAFF
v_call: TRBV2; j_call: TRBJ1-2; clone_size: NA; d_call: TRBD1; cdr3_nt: TGTGCCAGCAGCGTCGGACAGGGAAGGAGCTACACCTTC; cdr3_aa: CASSVGQGRSYTF
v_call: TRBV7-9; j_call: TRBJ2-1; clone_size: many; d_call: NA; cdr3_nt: TGTGCCAGCAGCACGACCCGGGATCTAGGAAATGAGCAGTTCTTC; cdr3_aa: CASSTTRDLGNEQFF
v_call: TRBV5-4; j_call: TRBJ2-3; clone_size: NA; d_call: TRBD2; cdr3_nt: TGTGCCAGCAGCCCAGCGGGGACAGATACGCAGTATTTT; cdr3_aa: CASSPAGTDTQYF
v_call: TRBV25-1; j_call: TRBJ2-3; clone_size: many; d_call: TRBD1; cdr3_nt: TGTGCCAGCAGGTTCACAGGGGTTAGCACAGATACGCAGTATTTT; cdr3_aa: CASRFTGVSTDTQYF
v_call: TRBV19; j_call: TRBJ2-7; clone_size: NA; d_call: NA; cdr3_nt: TGTGCCAGTAGTATTGGGAGAAGAGGCCACGAGCAGTACTTC; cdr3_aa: CASSIGRRGHEQYF
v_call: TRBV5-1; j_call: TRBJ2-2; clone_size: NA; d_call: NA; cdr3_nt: TGCGCCAGCAGCTTGGGACAGTTGGGTAACACCGGGGAGCTGTTTTTT; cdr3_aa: CASSLGQLGNTGELFF
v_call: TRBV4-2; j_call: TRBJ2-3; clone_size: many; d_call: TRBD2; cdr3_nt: TGTGCCAGCAGCCCTGTAGGGCGGGGAGGGCTCACATATACGCAGTATTTT; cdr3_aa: CASSPVGRGGLTYTQYF
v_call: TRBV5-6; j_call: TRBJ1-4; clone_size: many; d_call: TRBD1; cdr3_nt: TGTGCCAGCAGCTTGGACAGGGGTCCTGAAAAACTGTTTTTT; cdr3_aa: CASSLDRGPEKLFF
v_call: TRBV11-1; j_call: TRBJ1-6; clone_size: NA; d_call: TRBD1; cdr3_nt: TGTGCCAGCAGCTCCCAGGGACAGGGGGCTTTTTCTAGCCTCCACTTT; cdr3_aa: CASSSQGQGAFSSLHF
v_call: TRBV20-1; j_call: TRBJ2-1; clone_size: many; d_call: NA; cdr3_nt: TGCAGTGCTCAATCACCGGGGGGCCTCTCCTACAATGAGCAGTTCTTC; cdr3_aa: CSAQSPGGLSYNEQFF
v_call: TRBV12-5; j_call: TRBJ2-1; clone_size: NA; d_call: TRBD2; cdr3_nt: TGTGCTAGTGGGTTCGGGACTAGCGGGAGCCATGAGCAGTTCTTC; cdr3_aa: CASGFGTSGSHEQFF
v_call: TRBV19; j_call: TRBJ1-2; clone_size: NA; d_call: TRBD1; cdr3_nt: TGTGCCAGTAGCGGGGACAGTTGGGGCGGCTACACCTTC; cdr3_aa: CASSGDSWGGYTF
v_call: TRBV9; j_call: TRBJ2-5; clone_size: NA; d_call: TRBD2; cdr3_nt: TGTGCCAGCAGCGTAAGCGGGATGGGGGTGACCCAGTACTTC; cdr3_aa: CASSVSGMGVTQYF
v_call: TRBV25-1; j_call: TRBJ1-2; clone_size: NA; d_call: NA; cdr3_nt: TGTGCCAGCAGTGCTAAAATGGGGGGGCGAGATGGCTACACCTTC; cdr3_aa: CASSAKMGGRDGYTF
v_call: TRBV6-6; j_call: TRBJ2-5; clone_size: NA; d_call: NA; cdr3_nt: TGTGCCAGCAGTATGCAAGAGACCCAGTACTTC; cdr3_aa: CASSMQETQYF
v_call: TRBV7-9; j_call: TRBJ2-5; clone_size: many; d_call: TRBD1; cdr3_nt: TGTGCCAGCAGCTTAGGGGGACAGGGCCCGCAAGAGACCCAGTACTTC; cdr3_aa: CASSLGGQGPQETQYF
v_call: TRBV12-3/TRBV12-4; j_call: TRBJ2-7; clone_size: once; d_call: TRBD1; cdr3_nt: TGTGCCAGCAGCCCGGGACAGGGGTACCACGAGCAGTACTTC; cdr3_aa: CASSPGQGYHEQYF
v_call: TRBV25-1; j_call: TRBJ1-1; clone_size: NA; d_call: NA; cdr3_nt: TGTGCCAGCAGTGAATCCGGGGGGTCGGGAAACACTGAAGCTTTCTTT; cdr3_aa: CASSESGGSGNTEAFF
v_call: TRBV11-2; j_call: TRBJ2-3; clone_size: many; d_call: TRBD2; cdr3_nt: TGTGCCAGCAGCTTAGATAGCGGGATCACAGATACGCAGTATTTT; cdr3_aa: CASSLDSGITDTQYF
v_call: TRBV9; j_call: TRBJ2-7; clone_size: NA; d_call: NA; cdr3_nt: TGTGCCTGCAGCGCTCGACAGTTGAGCTCCTACGAGCAGTACTTC; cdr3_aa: CACSARQLSSYEQYF
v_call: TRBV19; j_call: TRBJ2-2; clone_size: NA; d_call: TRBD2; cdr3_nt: TGTGCCAGTAGTGTCACTAGCGGGAGGGCCGGGGAGCTGTTTTTT; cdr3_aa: CASSVTSGRAGELFF
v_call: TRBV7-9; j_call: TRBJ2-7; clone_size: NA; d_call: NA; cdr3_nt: TGTGCCAGCAGCCTATTCGGGAGCAACGAGCAGTACTTC; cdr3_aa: CASSLFGSNEQYF
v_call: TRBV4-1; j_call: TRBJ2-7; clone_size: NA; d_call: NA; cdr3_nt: TGCGCCAGCAGCCAAGATGCAGCCTACGAGCAGTACTTC; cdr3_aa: CASSQDAAYEQYF
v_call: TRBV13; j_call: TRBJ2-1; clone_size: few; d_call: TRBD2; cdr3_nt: TGTGCCAGCAGCTTAGGCGGGGTGGCTAGCGGTGCGCTCTCCTACAGTGAGCAGTTCTTC; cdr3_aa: CASSLGGVASGALSYSEQFF
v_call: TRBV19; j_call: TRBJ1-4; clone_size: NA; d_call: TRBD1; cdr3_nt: TGTGCCAGCCGGGACAGAAGTGCAACTAATGAAAAACTGTTTTTT; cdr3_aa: CASRDRSATNEKLFF
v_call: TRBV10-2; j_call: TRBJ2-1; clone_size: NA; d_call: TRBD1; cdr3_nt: TGCGCCAGCAGGGGGACAGGGTTCAATGAGCAGTTCTTC; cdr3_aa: CASRGTGFNEQFF
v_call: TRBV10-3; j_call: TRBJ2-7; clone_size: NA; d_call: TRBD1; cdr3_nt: TGTGCCATCAGTTCACGGGACAGACCCGAGCAGTACTTC; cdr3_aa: CAISSRDRPEQYF
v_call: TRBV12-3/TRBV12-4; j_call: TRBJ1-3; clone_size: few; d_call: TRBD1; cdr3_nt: TGTGCCAGCACCCCCACAGGGGGGCGCTATGGAAACACCATATATTTT; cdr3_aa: CASTPTGGRYGNTIYF
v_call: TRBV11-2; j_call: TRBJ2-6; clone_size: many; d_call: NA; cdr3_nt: TGTGCCAGCAGCTTAGTGGCTGGGGCCAACGTCCTGACTTTC; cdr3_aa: CASSLVAGANVLTF
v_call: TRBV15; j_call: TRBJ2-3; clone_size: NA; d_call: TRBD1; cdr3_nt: TGTGCCACCAAACGGGACAGTTCCAATGAGCAGTATTTT; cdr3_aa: CATKRDSSNEQYF
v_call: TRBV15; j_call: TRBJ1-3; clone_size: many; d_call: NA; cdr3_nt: TGTGCCACCAGCAGAGAGGCAGTGAGAAACACCATATATTTT; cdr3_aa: CATSREAVRNTIYF
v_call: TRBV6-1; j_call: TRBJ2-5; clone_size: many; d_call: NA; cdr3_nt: TGTGCCAGCAGTCGTACTAGTGGGAGTATGGAGACCCAGTACTTC; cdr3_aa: CASSRTSGSMETQYF
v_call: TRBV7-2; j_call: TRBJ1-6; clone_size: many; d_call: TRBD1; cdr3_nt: TGTGCCAGCAGCTTATATGGGTTGGCAGGGGGCGATAATTCACCCCTCCACTTT; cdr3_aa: CASSLYGLAGGDNSPLHF
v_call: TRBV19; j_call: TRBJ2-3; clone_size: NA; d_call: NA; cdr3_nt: TGTGCCAGTCAAACCGCGGGGCTTAGCACAGATACGCAGTATTTT; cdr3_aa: CASQTAGLSTDTQYF
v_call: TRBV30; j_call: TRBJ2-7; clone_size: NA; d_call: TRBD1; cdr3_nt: TGTGCCTGGAGGCGACAGGGAAGCTACGAGCAGTACTTC; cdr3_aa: CAWRRQGSYEQYF
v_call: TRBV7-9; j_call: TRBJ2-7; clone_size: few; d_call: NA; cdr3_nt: TGTGCCAGCAGCTTCCCATCCCGCGAGCAGTACTTC; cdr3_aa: CASSFPSREQYF